A selection of T cell receptor beta chains follows, all from one sample in a study of graft-versus-host responses after intestinal transplantation. Here immunoSEQ multiplex PCR was the method, and the copy in TCRdb shows in-frame clones only, minus some. The data show about 9,600 clones, 75% to 90% seen once. Specimen: ileum tissue, collected around 24 months after intestinal transplantation. These receptors were obtained from a human patient who received an intestinal transplant, so some T cells may come from the graft donor. The CDR3 runs from the conserved cysteine through the conserved F or W. Fields, in order: V gene, clone size, J gene, D gene, CDR3 protein, CDR3 DNA. The D gene is left open where the match is weak. Size is stated for part of the rows, as once, few or many counts, or as a class when the clone is expanded.

TRBV2	once	TRBJ2-1	TRBD2	CASSEEVSGGYNEQFF	TGTGCCAGCAGTGAAGAGGTTAGCGGGGGTTACAATGAGCAGTTCTTC
TRBV4-1	-	TRBJ2-2	TRBD2	CASSHGSGRAGTGELFF	TGCGCCAGCAGCCACGGTAGCGGGAGGGCGGGTACCGGGGAGCTGTTTTTT
TRBV5-3	-	TRBJ1-6	TRBD1	CARSLGDRVFSPLHF	TGTGCCAGAAGCTTGGGGGACAGGGTCTTTTCACCCCTCCACTTT
TRBV11-1	-	TRBJ1-2	-	CASSRAYGYTF	TGTGCCAGCAGCCGAGCCTATGGCTACACCTTC
TRBV27	-	TRBJ2-4	-	CASRGSGTNIQYF	TGTGCCAGCAGGGGTAGCGGTACTAACATTCAGTACTTC
TRBV28	-	TRBJ2-7	-	CASSPPTGPYEQYF	TGTGCCAGCAGTCCCCCGACAGGTCCCTACGAGCAGTACTTC
TRBV6-6	-	TRBJ2-7	-	CASNPDSSYEQYF	TGTGCCAGCAACCCCGACAGCTCCTACGAGCAGTACTTC
TRBV6-5	-	TRBJ2-7	-	CATALRPTYEQYF	TGTGCCACCGCTCTCCGACCTACCTACGAGCAGTACTTC
TRBV7-3	-	TRBJ2-3	-	CASSLTPGITDTQYF	TGTGCCAGCAGCTTAACGCCTGGAATCACAGATACGCAGTATTTT
TRBV6-6	few	TRBJ2-5	-	CASTNGIGEETQYF	TGTGCCAGCACTAACGGCATAGGGGAAGAGACCCAGTACTTC